This note documents a single T cell receptor beta chain sequence. Its antigen remains unidentified. The sample comes from a study of blood T cells in healthy people across ages. The germline gives CDR1 SGHAT, CDR2 FQNNGV. The CDR3 loop spans 18 amino acids. Trimming left V 4 bases short and J 3 bases short, with 22 bases between. Alongside a J-beta primer mix, a sample-barcoded 5' primer served in a second PCR lasting roughly 7 to 11 cycles. Each CDR3 protein gets one entry after TCRdb re-called the 5' RACE reads with MiXCR. The table lists roughly 2 million distinct CDR3 sequences, around 48% of them singletons. Whole-study results and caveats: Measured against age, TCR beta diversity per million T cells decreased in a roughly linear manner. Donor CMV status, an unknown factor, possibly confounded changes in expanded clonotypes.

The sequence was collected from a woman aged 40 to 55 in good health. Source material: blood. V usage is TRBV11-2 and J usage is TRBJ2-4; D tentatively fits TRBD1 or TRBD2 (6 bases each). CDR3 amino acids: CASSSRRGRGWGKNIQYF. As DNA, the CDR3 is TGTGCCAGCAGCTCTAGGAGGGGCAGGGGTTGGGGCAAAAACATTCAGTACTTC.